This entry concerns a single TCR beta chain. The data are from a study of blood T cell repertoires in COVID-19. Study-level information: PBMCs, B-cell-depleted T cells, or T cells provided the cDNA or gDNA that made up the material.

Deletions cut 2 bases from V and 2 bases from J, with 10 bases between. The length of the CDR3 is 16 residues. The germline V gene encodes CDR1 MNHNY and CDR2 SVGAGI (reference sequence). Original handling: It was from reference gene primer amplification that nucleated cell counts were estimated. Generated by immunoSEQ multiplex PCR, the TCRdb table keeps only in-frame clones and is missing some. The V and J calls and the clone size are those of that table, but D and trimming were determined from the DNA. This table has around 51,000 clones, just over 85% appearing once. Specimen: peripheral blood. This TCR came from a woman of 80 years or more with acute or convalescent COVID-19. The chain links TRBV6-6 to TRBJ1-6; D perhaps matches TRBD1 (5 bases). In nucleotides, the CDR3 is TGTGCCAGCAGTTACGGGACTAATCCCTATAATTCACCCCTCCACTTT. Its protein product is CASSYGTNPYNSPLHF.